The rows below give T cell receptor beta chains drawn from one sample of a study of cytomegalovirus exposure and HLA in healthy donors. Profiling relied on immunoSEQ multiplex PCR, and the TCRdb table lists in-frame clones only, not all of them. Of 250,000 to 300,000 clones detected, about 90% appear once; the ten largest clones hold 1.5% to 2%. Material for sequencing was PBMCs. These receptors were collected from a girl aged 2 to 10 in good health and CMV-seronegative. Both conserved end residues are part of each CDR3. D genes are given only for firm matches. Only part of the rows carry a size: once, few, many, or a class if the clone is expanded.

-,TRBJ2-7,TRBV27,-,TGTGCCAGCAGTGCGGGACAGTTCTACGAGCAGTACTTC,CASSAGQFYEQYF
-,TRBJ2-7,TRBV6-1,-,TGTGCCAGCAGTGGACGACAGGGGACTACCTACGAGCAGTACTTC,CASSGRQGTTYEQYF
TRBD1,TRBJ1-4,TRBV5-6,few,TGTGCCAGCAGCTACACGGGACAGGGGGCAACTAATGAAAAACTGTTTTTT,CASSYTGQGATNEKLFF
TRBD1,TRBJ1-2,TRBV6-5,-,TGTGCCAGCAGCACAGGGGGCCCGAACTATGGCTACACCTTC,CASSTGGPNYGYTF
-,TRBJ1-4,TRBV19,-,TGTGCCAGTAGCGCCCGGCAAGGGGGTAATGAAAAACTGTTTTTT,CASSARQGGNEKLFF
TRBD1,TRBJ2-3,TRBV9,-,TGTGCCAGCAGCCCGGACAGGCCAACAGATACGCAGTATTTT,CASSPDRPTDTQYF
-,TRBJ2-1,TRBV6-6,-,TGTGCCAGCAGTTACCCCCTAGGACTCTCCTACAATGAGCAGTTCTTC,CASSYPLGLSYNEQFF
-,TRBJ1-1,TRBV7-6,-,TGTGCCAGCAGCCCCGCTCCCGGGGGGAACACTGAAGCTTTCTTT,CASSPAPGGNTEAFF
-,TRBJ1-4,TRBV9,few,TGTGCCAGCAGCGCGAGGGACACCCCTAATGAAAAACTGTTTTTT,CASSARDTPNEKLFF
TRBD2,TRBJ2-3,TRBV6-4,-,TGTGCCAGCAGAATTAGCGGGACTTCGAGGCGCACAGATACGCAGTATTTT,CASRISGTSRRTDTQYF
-,TRBJ1-4,TRBV30,-,TGTGCCTGGAGTGTACAAAATGAAAAACTGTTTTTT,CAWSVQNEKLFF
TRBD1,TRBJ2-2,TRBV7-9,-,TGTGCCAGCAGCCATCCTACAGGGGGTTACACCGGGGAGCTGTTTTTT,CASSHPTGGYTGELFF
-,TRBJ1-6,TRBV30,-,TGTGCCTACATAGGGGGGGGGAGTTCACCCCTCCACTTT,CAYIGGGSSPLHF
-,TRBJ2-1,TRBV6-5,-,TGTGCCAGCAGGAGAGAGGCCAATGAGCAGTTCTTC,CASRREANEQFF
-,TRBJ1-4,TRBV11-2,-,TGTGCCAGCAGCCACACACCAACTAATGAAAAACTGTTTTTT,CASSHTPTNEKLFF
TRBD1,TRBJ1-4,TRBV18,-,TGTGCCAGCTCACCCGACAGGGCAACTAATGAAAAACTGTTTTTT,CASSPDRATNEKLFF
TRBD1,TRBJ1-1,TRBV28,-,TGTGCCAGCATTCTGACAGGGGGTATCGTTGAAGCTTTCTTT,CASILTGGIVEAFF
-,TRBJ1-5,TRBV10-3,-,TGTGCCATCGGTGAGGGGCGCGCGGGCGATCAGCCCCAGCATTTT,CAIGEGRAGDQPQHF
-,TRBJ2-5,TRBV5-4,-,TGTGCCAGCAGCCCCCTCCCATCGGGAGTGGAGACCCAGTACTTC,CASSPLPSGVETQYF
TRBD2,TRBJ2-3,TRBV7-9,-,TGTGCCAGCAGCTTTAGCGGGGGTTCCACAGATACGCAGTATTTT,CASSFSGGSTDTQYF
TRBD1,TRBJ2-7,TRBV30,once,TGTGCCTGGAGTGGCCCAACCGGGACAGGGGGCTATTACGAGCAGTACTTC,CAWSGPTGTGGYYEQYF
TRBD2,TRBJ2-1,TRBV30,-,TGTGCCTGCAGTAGCGGGAGGGCCTACAATGAGCAGTTCTTC,CACSSGRAYNEQFF
-,TRBJ2-7,TRBV7-2,-,TGTGCCAGCAGCCATCGACGTGTCGGAGTGGGAGTATTTTACGAGCAGTACTTC,CASSHRRVGVGVFYEQYF